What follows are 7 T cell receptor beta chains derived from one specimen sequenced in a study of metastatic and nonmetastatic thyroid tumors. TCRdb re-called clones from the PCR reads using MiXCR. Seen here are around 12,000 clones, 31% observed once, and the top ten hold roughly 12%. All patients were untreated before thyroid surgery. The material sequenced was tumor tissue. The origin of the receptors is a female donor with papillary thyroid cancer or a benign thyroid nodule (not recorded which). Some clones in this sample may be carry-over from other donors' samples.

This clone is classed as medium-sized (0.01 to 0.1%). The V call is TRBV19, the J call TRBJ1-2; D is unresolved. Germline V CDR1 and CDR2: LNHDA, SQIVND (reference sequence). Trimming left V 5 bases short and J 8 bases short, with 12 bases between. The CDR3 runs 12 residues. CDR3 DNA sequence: TGTGCCAGTAGTCGTCGGGAAGTGGGCTACACCTTC. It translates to CASSRREVGYTF.

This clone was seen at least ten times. The CDR3 nucleotides are TGTGCCAGCAGAGGACAGGGGAATCAGCCCCAGCATTTT. It encodes CASRGQGNQPQHF. The gene calls are TRBV2 and TRBJ1-5; 9 bases match TRBD1. CDR1 and CDR2 (germline): SNHLY, FYNNEI. V shed 6 bases and J 4 bases; nucleotides not matched to a gene: 1. This CDR3 contains 13 residues.

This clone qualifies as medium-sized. The CDR3 loop reads CASSYQLLSEQYF. The CDR3 nucleotides are TGTGCCAGCAGCTACCAATTACTTAGCGAGCAGTACTTC. V and J are TRBV6-1 and TRBJ2-7, with D unclear. Germline CDR1 MNHNS, CDR2 SASEGT. This CDR3 spans 13 amino acids. V dropped 6 bases and J dropped 6 bases, with 15 bases sitting between them.

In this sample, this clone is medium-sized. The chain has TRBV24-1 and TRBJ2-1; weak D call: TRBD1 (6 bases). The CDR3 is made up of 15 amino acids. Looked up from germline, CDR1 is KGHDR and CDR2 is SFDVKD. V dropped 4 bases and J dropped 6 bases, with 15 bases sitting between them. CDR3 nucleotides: TGTGCCACCAGTGACATTGGACAGTTCGGCAATGAGCAGTTCTTC. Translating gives CATSDIGQFGNEQFF.

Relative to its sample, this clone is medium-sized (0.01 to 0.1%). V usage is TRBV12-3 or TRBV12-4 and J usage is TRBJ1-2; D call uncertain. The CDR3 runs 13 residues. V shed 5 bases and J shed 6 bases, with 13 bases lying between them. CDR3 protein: CASSLTQDHGYTF. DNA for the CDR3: TGTGCCAGCAGTCTCACACAAGACCATGGCTACACCTTC.

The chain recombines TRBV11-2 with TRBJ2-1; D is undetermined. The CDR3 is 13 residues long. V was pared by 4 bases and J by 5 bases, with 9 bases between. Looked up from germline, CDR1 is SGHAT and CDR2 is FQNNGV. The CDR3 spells CASSSPENNEQFF. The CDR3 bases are TGTGCCAGCAGCTCGCCTGAGAACAATGAGCAGTTCTTC.

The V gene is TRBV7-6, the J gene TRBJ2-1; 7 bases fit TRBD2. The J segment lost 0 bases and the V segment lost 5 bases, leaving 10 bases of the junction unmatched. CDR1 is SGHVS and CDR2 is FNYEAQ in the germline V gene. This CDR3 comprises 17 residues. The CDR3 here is CASSLRAPGGSYNEQFF. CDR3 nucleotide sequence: TGTGCCAGCAGCCTCCGGGCCCCGGGGGGCTCCTACAATGAGCAGTTCTTC.